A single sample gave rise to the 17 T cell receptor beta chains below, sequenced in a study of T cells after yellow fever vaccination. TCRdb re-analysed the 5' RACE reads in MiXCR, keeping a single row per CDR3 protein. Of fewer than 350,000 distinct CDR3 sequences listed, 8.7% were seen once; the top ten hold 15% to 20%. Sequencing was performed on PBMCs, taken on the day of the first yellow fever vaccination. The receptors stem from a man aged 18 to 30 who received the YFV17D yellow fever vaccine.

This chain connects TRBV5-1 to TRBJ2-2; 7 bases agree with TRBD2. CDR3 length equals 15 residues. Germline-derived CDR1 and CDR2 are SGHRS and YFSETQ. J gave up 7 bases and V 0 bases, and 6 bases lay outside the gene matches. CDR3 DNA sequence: TGCGCCAGCAGCTTGGCCAGCGGGGAGGTCGGGGAGCTGTTTTTT. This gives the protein CASSLASGEVGELFF.

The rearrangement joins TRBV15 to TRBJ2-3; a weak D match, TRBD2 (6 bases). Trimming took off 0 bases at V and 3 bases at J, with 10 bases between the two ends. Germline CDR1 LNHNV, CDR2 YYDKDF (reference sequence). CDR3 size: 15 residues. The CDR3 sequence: CATSREQAGTDTQYF. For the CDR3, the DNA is TGTGCCACCAGCAGAGAACAGGCGGGGACAGATACGCAGTATTTT. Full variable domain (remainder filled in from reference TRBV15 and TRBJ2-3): DAMVIQNPRYQVTQFGKPVTLSCSQTLNHNVMYWYQQKSSQAPKLLFHYYDKDFNNEADTPDNFQSRRPNTSFCFLDIRSPGLGDTAMYLCATSREQAGTDTQYFGPGTRLTVL.

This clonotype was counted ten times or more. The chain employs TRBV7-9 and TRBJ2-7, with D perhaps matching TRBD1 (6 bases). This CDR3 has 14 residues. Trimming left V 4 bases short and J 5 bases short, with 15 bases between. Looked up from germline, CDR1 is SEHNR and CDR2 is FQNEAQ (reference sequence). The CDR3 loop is CASSWARGANEQYF. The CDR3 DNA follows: TGTGCCAGCAGCTGGGCCAGGGGAGCTAACGAGCAGTACTTC.

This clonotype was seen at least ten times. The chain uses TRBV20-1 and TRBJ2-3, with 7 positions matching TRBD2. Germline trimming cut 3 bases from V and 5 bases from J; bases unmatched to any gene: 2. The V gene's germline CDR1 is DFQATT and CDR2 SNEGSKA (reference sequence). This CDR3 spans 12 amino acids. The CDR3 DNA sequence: TGCAGTGCTAGCGGGGGGAAAGATACGCAGTATTTT. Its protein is CSASGGKDTQYF.

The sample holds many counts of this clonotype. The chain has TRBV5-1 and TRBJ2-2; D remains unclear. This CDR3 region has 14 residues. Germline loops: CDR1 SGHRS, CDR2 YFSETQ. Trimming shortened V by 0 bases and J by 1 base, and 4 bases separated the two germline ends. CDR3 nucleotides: TGCGCCAGCAGCTTGGCACAGAACACCGGGGAGCTGTTTTTT. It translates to CASSLAQNTGELFF.

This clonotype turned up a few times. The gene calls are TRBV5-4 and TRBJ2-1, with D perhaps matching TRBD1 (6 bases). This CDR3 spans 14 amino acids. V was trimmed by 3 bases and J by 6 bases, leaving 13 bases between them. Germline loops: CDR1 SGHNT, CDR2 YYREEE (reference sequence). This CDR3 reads CASSWGLGGNEQFF. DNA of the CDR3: TGTGCCAGCAGCTGGGGGTTAGGGGGCAATGAGCAGTTCTTC.

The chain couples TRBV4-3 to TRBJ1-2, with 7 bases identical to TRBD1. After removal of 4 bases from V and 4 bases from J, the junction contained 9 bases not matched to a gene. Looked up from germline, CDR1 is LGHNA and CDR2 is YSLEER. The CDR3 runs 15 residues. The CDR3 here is CASSLRQGTSYGYTF. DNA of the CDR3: TGCGCCAGCAGCCTTAGACAGGGAACGAGCTATGGCTACACCTTC.

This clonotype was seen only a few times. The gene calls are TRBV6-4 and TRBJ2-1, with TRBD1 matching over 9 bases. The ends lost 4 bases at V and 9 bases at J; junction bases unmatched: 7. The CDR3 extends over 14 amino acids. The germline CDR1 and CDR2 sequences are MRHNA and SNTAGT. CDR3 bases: TGTGCCAGCAGTGGGGGACAGGGCTTAGGTGAGCAGTTCTTC. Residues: CASSGGQGLGEQFF.

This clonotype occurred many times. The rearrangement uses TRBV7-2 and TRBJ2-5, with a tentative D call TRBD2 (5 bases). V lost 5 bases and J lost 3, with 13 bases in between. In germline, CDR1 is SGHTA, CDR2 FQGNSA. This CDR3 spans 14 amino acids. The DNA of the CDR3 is TGTGCCAGCAGCGGGAGCGCGTTTGAAGAGACCCAGTACTTC. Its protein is CASSGSAFEETQYF.

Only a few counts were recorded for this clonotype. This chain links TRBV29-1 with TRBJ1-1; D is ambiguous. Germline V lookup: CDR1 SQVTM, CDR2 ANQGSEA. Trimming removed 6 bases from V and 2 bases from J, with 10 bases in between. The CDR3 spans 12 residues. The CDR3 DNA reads TGCAGCGTCCTAAGATTAAACACTGAAGCTTTCTTT. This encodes CSVLRLNTEAFF.

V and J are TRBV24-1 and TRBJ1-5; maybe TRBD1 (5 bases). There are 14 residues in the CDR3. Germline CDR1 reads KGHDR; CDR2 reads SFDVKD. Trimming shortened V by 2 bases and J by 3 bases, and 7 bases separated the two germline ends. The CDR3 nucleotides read TGTGCCACCAGTGATTGGGGGGTCAATCAGCCCCAGCATTTT. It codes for CATSDWGVNQPQHF.

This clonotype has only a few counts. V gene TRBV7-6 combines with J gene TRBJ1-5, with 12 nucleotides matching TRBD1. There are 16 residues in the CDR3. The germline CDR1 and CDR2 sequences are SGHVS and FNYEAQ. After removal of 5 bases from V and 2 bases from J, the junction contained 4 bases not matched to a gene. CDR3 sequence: CASSGTGGAGNQPQHF. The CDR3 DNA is TGTGCCAGCAGCGGGACAGGGGGCGCAGGCAATCAGCCCCAGCATTTT.

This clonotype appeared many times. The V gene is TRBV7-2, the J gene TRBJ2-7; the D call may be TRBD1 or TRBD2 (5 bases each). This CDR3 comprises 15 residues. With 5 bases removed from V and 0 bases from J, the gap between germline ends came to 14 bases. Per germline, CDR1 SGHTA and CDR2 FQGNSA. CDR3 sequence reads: CASSQAGTSSYEQYF. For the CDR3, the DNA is TGTGCCAGCAGCCAGGCCGGGACCAGCTCCTACGAGCAGTACTTC.

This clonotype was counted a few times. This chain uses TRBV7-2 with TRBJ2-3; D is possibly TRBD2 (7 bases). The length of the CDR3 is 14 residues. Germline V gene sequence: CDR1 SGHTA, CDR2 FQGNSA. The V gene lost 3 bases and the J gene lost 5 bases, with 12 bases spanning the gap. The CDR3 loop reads CASSLRGRGDTQYF. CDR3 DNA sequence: TGTGCCAGCAGCTTGCGGGGGCGGGGAGATACGCAGTATTTT. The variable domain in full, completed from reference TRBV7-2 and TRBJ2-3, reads GAGVSQSPSNKVTEKGKDVELRCDPISGHTALYWYRQSLGQGLEFLIYFQGNSAPDKSGLPSDRFSAERTGGSVSTLTIQRTQQEDSAVYLCASSLRGRGDTQYFGPGTRLTVL.

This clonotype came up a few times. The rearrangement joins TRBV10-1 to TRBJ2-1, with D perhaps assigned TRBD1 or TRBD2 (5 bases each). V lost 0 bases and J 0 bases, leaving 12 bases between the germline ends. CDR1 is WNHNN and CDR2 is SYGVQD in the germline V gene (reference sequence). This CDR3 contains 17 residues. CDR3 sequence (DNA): TGCGCCAGCAGTGAGTCTCCCGGGACGAGCTCCTACAATGAGCAGTTCTTC. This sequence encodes CASSESPGTSSYNEQFF.

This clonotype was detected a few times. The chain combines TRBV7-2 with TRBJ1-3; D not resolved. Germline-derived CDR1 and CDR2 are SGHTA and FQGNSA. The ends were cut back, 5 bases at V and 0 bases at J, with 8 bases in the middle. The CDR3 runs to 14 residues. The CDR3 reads CASSGLGSGNTIYF. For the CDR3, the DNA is TGTGCCAGCAGCGGGCTGGGCTCTGGAAACACCATATATTTT.

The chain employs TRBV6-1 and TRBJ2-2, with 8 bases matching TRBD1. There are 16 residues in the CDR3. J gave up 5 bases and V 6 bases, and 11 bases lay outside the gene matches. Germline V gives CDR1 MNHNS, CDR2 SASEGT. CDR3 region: CASSIHRGSSTGELFF. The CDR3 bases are TGTGCCAGCAGCATCCACAGGGGGAGTTCTACCGGGGAGCTGTTTTTT.